These 3 T cell receptor beta chains originate from one sample sequenced in a study of blood T cell repertoires in COVID-19. Method: immunoSEQ multiplex PCR; TCRdb's copy keeps in-frame clones and lacks some. The table lists some 190,000 clones, roughly 84% of them singletons, with about 3.3% in the top ten. Sample: PBMCs or T cells enriched from blood (not recorded which). All receptors come from a woman under 40 who had been exposed to COVID-19.

This sequence joins TRBV7-8 and TRBJ2-3; 14 nucleotides match TRBD2. The CDR3 has 17 amino acids. With 4 bases clipped from V and 3 bases from J, the junction kept 6 bases outside the gene matches. The germline V gene has CDR1 SGHVS and CDR2 FQNEAQ. The CDR3 bases are TGTGCCAGCAGCTCGACTAGCGGGGGGGTTGGAACAGATACGCAGTATTTT. Translating it yields CASSSTSGGVGTDTQYF.

This chain uses TRBV7-8 with TRBJ2-7; the match to TRBD1 covers 9 bases. Per germline, CDR1 SGHVS and CDR2 FQNEAQ. The CDR3 is made up of 15 amino acids. J was trimmed by 4 bases and V by 5 bases; bases with no gene match: 9. In DNA form, the CDR3 reads TGTGCCAGCAGCCGTACAGGGGGCGACGGATACGAGCAGTACTTC. Encoded protein: CASSRTGGDGYEQYF.

In its sample, this clone was seen a few times. The gene calls are TRBV7-8 and TRBJ1-2; TRBD1 might be the D (5 bases). V was clipped by 7 bases and J by 5 bases, with 14 bases between them. Germline assignment: CDR1 SGHVS and CDR2 FQNEAQ. The CDR3 has 13 amino acids. The CDR3 region is CASTPTVGYGYTF. CDR3 DNA sequence: TGTGCCAGCACCCCGACAGTGGGGTATGGCTACACCTTC.